A single sample is the source of the 26 T cell receptor beta chains below, sequenced in a study of Tregs in tolerant kidney transplant recipients. Related graft donors supplied nonmyeloablative bone marrow transplants, and mixed chimerism was transient. The data were produced by immunoSEQ multiplex PCR, yet TCRdb's version contains in-frame clones alone and is incomplete. The table includes tens of thousands of clones, roughly 86% detected once. This sample comprised CD4+ T cells from blood (PBMCs), obtained 6 months after the transplant. These receptors all come from a human patient who received a combined kidney and bone marrow transplant. The T cells may partly be graft donor cells.

The chain joins TRBV7-3 to TRBJ2-2; D is ambiguous. The germline V and J ends were trimmed by 5 bases and 4 bases, with 8 bases remaining between them. The CDR3 sequence is 13 residues long. Germline CDR1 is SGHTA and CDR2 is FQGTGA. This CDR3 reads CASSPSPTGELFF. Here the CDR3 DNA reads TGTGCCAGCAGCCCGAGTCCCACCGGGGAGCTGTTTTTT.

The rearrangement links TRBV11-1 to TRBJ1-2; no clear D. This CDR3 contains 13 residues. Germline V lookup: CDR1 SGHAT, CDR2 FQDESV (reference sequence). V was trimmed by 2 bases and J by 1 base, leaving 5 bases between them. The CDR3, as DNA: TGTGCCAGCAGCTTATACAGTAACTATGGCTACACCTTC. Translation: CASSLYSNYGYTF.

The chain couples TRBV6-5 to TRBJ2-3, with D perhaps TRBD1 (5 bases). CDR3 size: 12 residues. The V gene lost 4 bases and the J gene lost 8 bases, with 10 bases spanning the gap. CDR1 and CDR2 from the germline V gene are MNHEY and SVGAGI. CDR3 loop: CASSSGFLTQYF. The CDR3 bases are TGTGCCAGCAGTTCAGGGTTTCTTACGCAGTATTTT.

The chain has TRBV19 and TRBJ2-7, with a tentative D call TRBD2 (5 bases). V lost 5 bases and J lost 3, with 5 bases in between. CDR3 size: 11 residues. The germline V gene has CDR1 LNHDA and CDR2 SQIVND (reference sequence). The CDR3 region has the DNA TGTGCCAGTAGTCGGGGCTACGAGCAGTACTTC. Protein sequence: CASSRGYEQYF.

The J gene is TRBJ1-4, the V gene TRBV7-6; 8 bases align to TRBD1. The germline CDR1 and CDR2 sequences are SGHVS and FNYEAQ. The CDR3 runs to 13 residues. The V and J ends lost 4 bases and 10 bases, in that order; junction bases with no gene match: 5. The CDR3 here is CASSSGQGRKLFF. As DNA, the CDR3 is TGTGCCAGCAGCTCTGGACAGGGTCGAAAACTGTTTTTT.

The chain carries TRBV7-9 and TRBJ2-7; 12 bases are a match to TRBD1. The CDR3 covers 15 residues. The V gene's germline CDR1 is SEHNR and CDR2 FQNEAQ (reference sequence). V dropped 7 bases and J dropped 5; count of bases not matched to a gene: 9. The CDR3 DNA is TGTGCCAGCACCCTGTCGGGGACAGGGGGCAACGAGCAGTACTTC. Translated: CASTLSGTGGNEQYF.

The chain joins TRBV7-2 to TRBJ1-1, with D hard to call. Germline V CDR1 and CDR2: SGHTA, FQGNSA. The CDR3 contains 15 residues. V was shortened by 2 bases and J by 5 bases, with 15 bases between the two germline ends. The CDR3 region has the DNA TGTGCCAGCAGCTTAACTCCTCTTAGTGAGACTGAAGCTTTCTTT. Translating it yields CASSLTPLSETEAFF.

The genes are TRBV28 and TRBJ1-5, with D uncertain. V was trimmed by 6 bases and J by 0 bases, leaving 24 bases between them. Germline lookup yields CDR1 MDHEN and CDR2 SYDVKM. The CDR3 has 19 residues. The DNA for the CDR3 is TGTGCCAGCAGGCGGGTAGAGGTTCAGGCTTTTTATAGCAATCAGCCCCAGCATTTT. It specifies CASRRVEVQAFYSNQPQHF.

Concerning this clone: In the same sample, other DNA sequences code for this CDR3. The gene calls are TRBV5-1 and TRBJ2-2; D unresolved. The V and J ends lost 6 bases and 5 bases respectively, with 5 bases between them. The CDR3 spans 11 residues. Germline V gene sequence: CDR1 SGHRS, CDR2 YFSETQ. Here the CDR3 DNA reads TGCGCCAGCACCAATACCGGGGAGCTGTTTTTT. Translation: CASTNTGELFF.

V usage is TRBV7-2 and J usage is TRBJ1-1; 7 bases fit TRBD1. Losses at the gene ends were 5 bases for V and 4 bases for J; bases not matched to a gene: 7. The germline gives CDR1 SGHTA, CDR2 FQGNSA. The CDR3 spans 14 residues. CDR3 DNA sequence: TGTGCCAGCAGCCTCAACGGACAGGCCACTGAAGCTTTCTTT. This sequence encodes CASSLNGQATEAFF.

The rearrangement links TRBV21-1 to TRBJ2-7; the table gives TRBD2 as D, unverified against the DNA. TRBV21-1 counts as a pseudogene. This CDR3 comprises 14 residues. CDR3 protein: CAIQLAGGSYEQYF. The CDR3 nucleotides are TGTGCCATACAACTAGCGGGAGGGTCATACGAGCAGTACTTC.

The chain has TRBV2 and TRBJ2-1; TRBD1 agrees at 11 bases. Unmatched junction bases numbered 4, after V lost 6 bases and J lost 9 bases. Germline-derived CDR1 and CDR2 are SNHLY and FYNNEI. This CDR3 comprises 13 residues. The CDR3 reads CASSGQGAGEQFF. In nucleotides, the CDR3 is TGTGCCAGCAGCGGACAGGGGGCGGGTGAGCAGTTCTTC.

The J gene is TRBJ1-2, the V gene TRBV25-1; D is perhaps TRBD1 (6 bases). Germline V lookup: CDR1 MGHDK, CDR2 SYGVNS. The CDR3 totals 13 residues. Trimming took 1 base from V and 10 from J, leaving 13 bases between them. The CDR3: CASSEWGTRIYTF. CDR3 DNA sequence: TGTGCCAGCAGTGAATGGGGGACACGGATCTACACCTTC.

The CDR3 DNA is TGTGCCAGCAGCAAAGCGAGGACAGTTACGCAGTATTTT. Residues: CASSKARTVTQYF. The gene calls are TRBV21-1 and TRBJ2-3; TRBD1 reflects the table's D call only, with no check against the DNA. TRBV21-1 is shown as a pseudogene. The CDR3 length is 13 residues.

The chain is built from TRBV4-1 and TRBJ2-4; the match to TRBD2 covers 7 bases. The CDR3 totals 17 residues. With 0 bases clipped from V and 2 bases from J, the junction kept 7 bases outside the gene matches. CDR1 and CDR2 from the germline V gene are MGHRA and YSYEKL. The CDR3 protein is CASSQDSWGGTKNIQYF. In DNA form, the CDR3 reads TGCGCCAGCAGCCAAGATAGTTGGGGGGGGACCAAAAACATTCAGTACTTC.

The CDR3 nucleotides read TGTGCCAGCAGAAGACAGGGTGGGACTGAAGCTTTCTTT. It yields the protein CASRRQGGTEAFF. This chain uses TRBV6-5 with TRBJ1-1; 7 nucleotides align to TRBD1. J was trimmed by 5 bases and V by 6 bases; bases with no gene match: 6. This CDR3 has 13 residues. CDR1 is MNHEY, CDR2 SVGAGI, per germline.

J is TRBJ2-5 and V is TRBV15; D gene unclear. This CDR3 has 13 amino acids. CDR1 and CDR2 from the germline V gene are LNHNV and YYDKDF (reference sequence). Deletions cut 1 base from V and 11 bases from J, with 14 bases between. CDR3 loop: CATSRVVRNEQYF. In nucleotides, the CDR3 is TGTGCCACCAGCAGAGTGGTCAGGAATGAGCAGTACTTC.

V and J are TRBV4-2 and TRBJ1-1; D remains unclear. V was clipped by 6 bases and J by 1 base, with 15 bases between them. Germline V gene lookup returns CDR1 LGHNA and CDR2 YNFKEQ. CDR3 length: 15 residues. CDR3 residues: CASRRGGSRNTEAFF. The CDR3 bases are TGTGCCAGCAGGAGAGGTGGGTCACGGAACACTGAAGCTTTCTTT.

The V gene is TRBV5-4, the J gene TRBJ2-3; D gene unclear. The CDR3 has 13 residues. Trimming stripped 0 bases from V and 3 bases from J, with 5 bases between. CDR1 and CDR2 from the germline V gene are SGHNT and YYREEE (reference sequence). The CDR3 nucleotides read TGTGCCAGCAGCTTGGCAGGTACAGATACGCAGTATTTT. As protein: CASSLAGTDTQYF.

The chain employs TRBV4-3 and TRBJ2-2; 16 nucleotides match TRBD2. Germline V gene data show CDR1 as LGHNA and CDR2 as YSLEER. The CDR3 covers 21 residues. Unmatched junction bases numbered 15, after V lost 0 bases and J lost 8 bases. The CDR3 protein is CASSQDPGLAGGPYIPGELFF. Here the CDR3 DNA reads TGCGCCAGCAGCCAAGACCCGGGACTAGCGGGAGGGCCGTATATTCCGGGGGAGCTGTTTTTT.

The CDR3 nucleotides are TGTGCCAGTAGTATTACAGGGAACGTCCAGCCCCAGCATTTT. Translating it yields CASSITGNVQPQHF. J is TRBJ1-5 and V is TRBV19; D is possibly TRBD1 (6 bases). Looked up from germline, CDR1 is LNHDA and CDR2 is SQIVND (reference sequence). V was shortened by 3 bases and J by 7 bases, with 13 bases between the two germline ends. The length of the CDR3 is 14 residues.

This chain links TRBV4-3 with TRBJ2-1; D remains ambiguous. The CDR3 is 16 amino acids. CDR1 LGHNA and CDR2 YSLEER come from the germline V gene. The V and J ends lost 4 bases and 3 bases respectively, with 16 bases between them. CDR3 region: CASSPSGGSVYNEQFF. DNA for the CDR3: TGCGCCAGCAGCCCTTCTGGCGGCAGCGTCTACAATGAGCAGTTCTTC.

The chain combines TRBV19 with TRBJ2-7; possible D gene TRBD1, 5 bases. Germline V gene data show CDR1 as LNHDA and CDR2 as SQIVND (reference sequence). Trimming removed 4 bases from V and 0 bases from J, with 13 bases in between. The CDR3 consists of 15 residues. The chain's CDR3 is CASSKAGYISYEQYF. Written as DNA, the CDR3 is TGTGCCAGTAGTAAAGCAGGGTATATCTCCTACGAGCAGTACTTC.

The chain joins TRBV18 to TRBJ1-1; D unresolved. V was pared by 1 base and J by 1 base, with 7 bases between. The CDR3 covers 14 residues. CDR1 and CDR2 from the germline V gene are KGHSH and LQKENI. The CDR3 region has the DNA TGTGCCAGCTCACCACTTATAGAGAACACTGAAGCTTTCTTT. Translated, it gives CASSPLIENTEAFF. Looking up the rest from reference TRBV18 and TRBJ1-1 gives the full variable domain: NAGVMQNPRHLVRRRGQEARLRCSPMKGHSHVYWYRQLPEEGLKFMVYLQKENIIDESGMPKERFSAEFPKEGPSILRIQQVVRGDSAAYFCASSPLIENTEAFFGQGTRLTVV.

This chain links TRBV15 with TRBJ2-6; D gene ambiguous. Germline assignment: CDR1 LNHNV and CDR2 YYDKDF (reference sequence). The CDR3 loop spans 17 amino acids. Trimming pared 0 bases from V and 0 bases from J, leaving 9 bases between. The CDR3 loop reads CATSRDLSFSGANVLTF. CDR3 coding DNA: TGTGCCACCAGCAGAGATCTCAGTTTCTCTGGGGCCAACGTCCTGACTTTC.

The CDR3 nucleotides read TGTGCCAGCAGCTTCACGCAGGGGGCCGGCACTGAAGCTTTCTTT. Protein sequence: CASSFTQGAGTEAFF. The chain uses TRBV7-2 and TRBJ1-1, with 8 nucleotides matching TRBD1. The length of the CDR3 is 15 residues. Germline V gene sequence: CDR1 SGHTA, CDR2 FQGNSA. After removal of 3 bases from V and 4 bases from J, the junction contained 7 bases not matched to a gene.